The 30 T cell receptor beta chains below were found in one sample sequenced in a study of shared clonotypes between healthy human individuals. Sequencing used immunoSEQ multiplex PCR; TCRdb keeps in-frame clones, though not all of them. This table has 800,000 to 1,200,000 clones, about 80% appearing once. Material for sequencing was memory CD4+ T cells from PBMCs. The subset denotes: CD45RA-negative fraction. All receptors come from a man aged 18 to 30 in good health. Some clones in this sample may be carry-over from other donors' samples.

This chain connects TRBV29-1 to TRBJ2-3; D may match TRBD1 or TRBD2 (6 bases each). CDR3 length equals 15 residues. Germline lookup yields CDR1 SQVTM and CDR2 ANQGSEA. V lost 1 base, J lost 11 bases, and 22 bases lay in between. CDR3 in amino acids: CSVEGIDGGGFGQYF. In DNA form, the CDR3 reads TGCAGCGTTGAAGGTATAGACGGAGGGGGATTCGGGCAGTATTTT.

The CDR3 nucleotides are TGTGCCTGGAGTGTATGGGCAGGGGGCTACGAGCAGTACTTC. Protein product: CAWSVWAGGYEQYF. The rearrangement joins TRBV30 to TRBJ2-7; 7 bases align to TRBD1. V lost 0 bases to trimming and J lost 3 bases; unmatched junction nucleotides: 5. CDR1 and CDR2 (germline): GTSNPN, SVGIG (reference sequence). The CDR3 extends over 14 amino acids.

This clone has just one count. The chain employs TRBV7-9 and TRBJ2-5, with D possibly matching TRBD1 (6 bases). The DNA end is a closer match to TRBJ2-7, so the J assignment may be wrong. The CDR3 extends over 16 amino acids. From germline, CDR1 is SEHNR and CDR2 FQNEAQ (reference sequence). Here the CDR3 DNA reads TGTGCCAGCAGCAGTCCCTTCCGGGACAAACCTTACGAGCAGTACTTC. This encodes CASSSPFRDKPYEQYF.

This chain uses TRBV28 with TRBJ2-4, with D perhaps TRBD2 (5 bases). V was cut by 1 base and J by 6 bases, with 13 bases left in between. This CDR3 region has 15 residues. The germline gives CDR1 MDHEN, CDR2 SYDVKM. In nucleotides, the CDR3 is TGTGCCAGCAGTTTATTTGACGGCGGGCTAAACATTCAGTACTTC. Residues: CASSLFDGGLNIQYF. The entire variable domain, with the rest obtained from reference TRBV28 and TRBJ2-4, is as follows: DVKVTQSSRYLVKRTGEKVFLECVQDMDHENMFWYRQDPGLGLRLIYFSYDVKMKEKGDIPEGYSVSREKKERFSLILESASTNQTSMYLCASSLFDGGLNIQYFGAGTRLSVL.

This chain's CDR3 is CASSLPGRGQSGQPQHF. CDR3 in DNA: TGTGCCAGCAGCTTACCGGGAAGGGGCCAGAGCGGTCAGCCCCAGCATTTT. The chain links TRBV7-2 to TRBJ1-5; D is perhaps TRBD1 (5 bases). Per the germline V gene, CDR1 is SGHTA and CDR2 is FQGNSA. The CDR3 runs 17 residues. The V end was cut by 2 bases, the J end by 6 bases, with 20 bases between.

This chain joins TRBV7-3 and TRBJ2-2; the D gene could be TRBD1 or TRBD2 (5 bases each). The V and J ends lost 6 bases and 8 bases respectively, with 10 bases between them. Germline CDR1 reads SGHTA; CDR2 reads FQGTGA. The CDR3 runs 12 residues. CDR3 nucleotides: TGTGCCAGCAGGATTGGGGGTGGGGAGCTGTTTTTT. It specifies CASRIGGGELFF.

V gene TRBV28 combines with J gene TRBJ1-2; D unclear. Germline-derived CDR1 and CDR2 are MDHEN and SYDVKM. The V end lost 6 bases, the J end lost 3 bases, and 14 bases lay between the germline ends. The CDR3 length is 14 residues. CDR3 DNA sequence: TGTGCCAGCAGGGTTACCTCAAGTTACTATGGCTACACCTTC. Translation: CASRVTSSYYGYTF.

Concerning this clone itself: A far larger clone is one base from this, pointing to a likely read error. The sample carries other DNA sequences with the same CDR3. J is TRBJ2-3 and V is TRBV7-8; no reliable D call. The CDR3 runs to 11 residues. V was cut by 6 bases and J by 2 bases, with 3 bases left in between. CDR1 SGHVS and CDR2 FQNEAQ come from the germline V gene. Here the CDR3 DNA reads TGTGCCAGCAGTTCCACAGATACGCAGTATTTT. As protein: CASSSTDTQYF.

Only a few counts were recorded for this clone. The genes are TRBV15 and TRBJ1-5; D is possibly TRBD1 (5 bases). The CDR3 runs 14 residues. In germline, CDR1 is LNHNV, CDR2 YYDKDF (reference sequence). The germline V and J ends were trimmed by 7 bases and 5 bases, with 15 bases remaining between them. The CDR3 DNA sequence: TGTGCCACCAATAGTCCAGGGAGTTATCAGCCCCAGCATTTT. It specifies CATNSPGSYQPQHF.

The rearrangement links TRBV18 to TRBJ1-1; TRBD1 might be the D (5 bases). This CDR3 region has 15 residues. Germline CDR1 reads KGHSH; CDR2 reads LQKENI. The germline V and J ends were trimmed by 3 bases and 5 bases, with 16 bases remaining between them. The CDR3 region has the DNA TGTGCCAGCTCACCGTCCTGGGGCGGGGCGACTGAAGCTTTCTTT. It is translated as CASSPSWGGATEAFF.

This clone was counted only a few times. The chain links TRBV19 to TRBJ2-5; 8 bases are a match to TRBD1. V shed 4 bases, J shed 5 bases, and the junction held 9 bases outside the gene matches. Germline lookup yields CDR1 LNHDA and CDR2 SQIVND (reference sequence). This CDR3 region has 15 residues. CDR3 nucleotide sequence: TGTGCCAGTAGTAAAAGACAGGGGAGGATGGAGACCCAGTACTTC. Amino acids: CASSKRQGRMETQYF.

The chain combines TRBV5-1 with TRBJ1-1; tentative D call: TRBD1 (5 bases). The CDR3 spans 13 residues. From germline, CDR1 is SGHRS and CDR2 YFSETQ. The ends were cut back, 5 bases at V and 2 bases at J, with 10 bases in the middle. CDR3 sequence reads: CASSYGTNTEAFF. In DNA, the CDR3 is TGCGCCAGCAGTTACGGGACCAACACTGAAGCTTTCTTT.

This chain's CDR3 is CASSQGLSEQFF. The DNA of the CDR3 is TGTGCCAGCAGCCAGGGACTATCCGAGCAGTTCTTC. V usage is TRBV7-3 and J usage is TRBJ2-1; 7 bases fit TRBD2. CDR1 SGHTA and CDR2 FQGTGA come from the germline V gene. This CDR3 has 12 amino acids. V shed 5 bases, J shed 10 bases, and the junction held 5 bases outside the gene matches.

The rearrangement links TRBV12-5 to TRBJ2-1, with 10 bases that match TRBD1. Germline V CDR1 and CDR2: LGHNT, FRNRAP. The CDR3 extends over 16 amino acids. Germline trimming cut 6 bases from V and 2 bases from J; bases unmatched to any gene: 7. CDR3 nucleotide sequence: TGTGCTAGTGGAAATATGACAGGGGGCGCCTACAATGAGCAGTTCTTC. Translating gives CASGNMTGGAYNEQFF.

This chain joins TRBV7-3 and TRBJ2-7; tentatively, D is TRBD2 (5 bases). The CDR3 length is 15 residues. The germline CDR1 and CDR2 sequences are SGHTA and FQGTGA. Trimming took off 5 bases at V and 2 bases at J, with 16 bases between the two ends. The CDR3 DNA reads TGTGCCAGCAGCGTACGGACTCCCCGACCCTACGAGCAGTACTTC. Translation: CASSVRTPRPYEQYF.

This clone appeared a few times. The chain combines TRBV5-4 with TRBJ1-2, with D tentatively TRBD1 (6 bases). Germline V CDR1 and CDR2: SGHNT, YYREEE (reference sequence). Deletions cut 1 base from V and 6 bases from J, with 19 bases between. CDR3 length: 16 amino acids. CDR3 loop: CASSLRAGAGRDGYTF. CDR3 coding DNA: TGTGCCAGCAGCTTGAGAGCGGGGGCAGGGAGGGATGGCTACACCTTC.

The chain links TRBV5-6 to TRBJ2-2; D is ambiguous. V lost 4 bases to trimming and J lost 1 base, with 11 bases between them. This CDR3 region has 15 residues. Germline lookup yields CDR1 SGHDT and CDR2 YYEEEE. The CDR3 sequence: CASSPEPQNTGELFF. The DNA for the CDR3 is TGTGCCAGCAGCCCGGAACCCCAGAACACCGGGGAGCTGTTTTTT.

This chain uses TRBV9 with TRBJ2-5, with D possibly TRBD1 on 6 matching bases. There are 16 residues in the CDR3. CDR1 SGDLS and CDR2 YYNGEE come from the germline V gene. Trimming took 3 bases from V and 1 from J, leaving 16 bases between them. In DNA, the CDR3 is TGTGCCAGCAGCGCCCACTCCGGGACACTCCAAGAGACCCAGTACTTC. Protein sequence: CASSAHSGTLQETQYF.

This clone has only one observation. The V gene is TRBV28, the J gene TRBJ2-5; no clear D gene. V lost 6 bases to trimming and J lost 5 bases, with 13 bases between them. Germline CDR1 is MDHEN and CDR2 is SYDVKM. The CDR3 has 13 residues. CDR3 region: CASSPGLVETQYF. DNA of the CDR3: TGTGCCAGCAGCCCCGGGCTAGTGGAGACCCAGTACTTC.

A word on this clone: This sample also contains other DNA sequences that code for the same CDR3. This chain links TRBV7-2 with TRBJ2-1; D not certain. The germline V and J ends were trimmed by 5 bases and 7 bases, with 6 bases remaining between them. Germline CDR1 and CDR2: SGHTA and FQGNSA. The CDR3 consists of 11 residues. In DNA, the CDR3 is TGTGCCAGCAGCCTTCTAAATGAGCAGTTCTTC. Protein: CASSLLNEQFF.

The chain has TRBV28 and TRBJ1-2, with 9 nucleotides matching TRBD1. V trimming: 2 bases; J trimming: 4 bases; junction bases outside the gene matches: 5. From germline, CDR1 is MDHEN and CDR2 SYDVKM. The CDR3 is made up of 15 amino acids. The CDR3: CASSLAGTGTYGYTF. The CDR3 DNA sequence: TGTGCCAGCAGTTTAGCCGGGACAGGGACCTATGGCTACACCTTC.

Comment on this clone: A much more abundant neighbour one base away suggests this may be a read error. The chain is built from TRBV5-4 and TRBJ2-3; a possible D gene is TRBD2 (7 bases). Trimming cost V 5 bases and J 1 base, with 11 bases left between them. Germline CDR1 is SGHNT and CDR2 is YYREEE (reference sequence). This CDR3 contains 14 residues. CDR3 loop: CASSEGGGTDTQYF. The CDR3 bases are TGTGCCAGCAGTGAGGGGGGGGGCACAGATACGCAGTATTTT. Full variable domain (outside the CDR3, taken from reference TRBV5-4 and TRBJ2-3): ETGVTQSPTHLIKTRGQQVTLRCSSQSGHNTVSWYQQALGQGPQFIFQYYREEENGRGNFPPRFSGLQFPNYSSELNVNALELDDSALYLCASSEGGGTDTQYFGPGTRLTVL.

With regard to this clone: One end of the junction does not line up with germline, which may come from a read error. The chain couples TRBV10-3 to TRBJ2-7, with 16 bases fitting TRBD2. The CDR3 has 16 residues. Germline CDR1 and CDR2: ENHRY and SYGVKD. CDR3: CAISESTGTSGREAFW. Here the CDR3 DNA reads TGTGCCATCAGTGAGTCGACCGGGACTAGCGGGAGGGAGGCCTTTTGG.

The genes are TRBV5-1 and TRBJ2-1, with D perhaps matching TRBD2 (6 bases). Trimming removed 5 bases from V and 5 bases from J, with 11 bases in between. This CDR3 has 13 amino acids. Germline CDR1 and CDR2: SGHRS and YFSETQ. The CDR3 loop reads CASRRDGDNEQFF. The CDR3 nucleotides read TGCGCCAGCAGGCGGGACGGCGACAATGAGCAGTTCTTC. Together with reference TRBV5-1 and TRBJ2-1, the CDR3 gives the full variable domain: KAGVTQTPRYLIKTRGQQVTLSCSPISGHRSVSWYQQTPGQGLQFLFEYFSETQRNKGNFPGRFSGRQFSNSRSEMNVSTLELGDSALYLCASRRDGDNEQFFGPGTRLTVL.

This clone has only one observation. The rearrangement links TRBV5-1 to TRBJ2-6; D may be TRBD1 (5 bases). Trimming cost V 4 bases and J 2 bases, with 19 bases left between them. This CDR3 region has 18 residues. From germline, CDR1 is SGHRS and CDR2 YFSETQ. DNA of the CDR3: TGCGCCAGCAGCGACTCTATGGGTGGGGCGCCTGGGGCCAACGTCCTGACTTTC. Protein sequence: CASSDSMGGAPGANVLTF.

The J gene is TRBJ1-5, the V gene TRBV4-3, with D perhaps TRBD1 (6 bases). This CDR3 is built from 16 residues. Germline V gives CDR1 LGHNA, CDR2 YSLEER. The V gene lost 3 bases and the J gene lost 3 bases, with 15 bases spanning the gap. The CDR3 reads CASSQNIQGTNQPQHF. The CDR3 coding sequence is TGCGCCAGCAGCCAGAATATACAGGGTACCAATCAGCCCCAGCATTTT.

The chain recombines TRBV20-1 with TRBJ2-5; no firm D call. CDR3 length: 11 amino acids. V dropped 5 bases and J dropped 5 bases, with 9 bases sitting between them. CDR1 is DFQATT and CDR2 is SNEGSKA in the germline V gene (reference sequence). The CDR3 loop is CSALRAETQYF. The CDR3 DNA sequence: TGCAGTGCTCTACGAGCGGAGACCCAGTACTTC.

V and J are TRBV7-2 and TRBJ1-1; D call uncertain. The CDR3 totals 13 residues. V was pared by 5 bases and J by 10 bases, with 17 bases between. Germline assignment: CDR1 SGHTA and CDR2 FQGNSA. CDR3 nucleotides: TGTGCCAGCAGCCCCGTGGGCCGGGTTAGAGCTTTCTTT. Protein: CASSPVGRVRAFF.

This sequence joins TRBV29-1 and TRBJ2-1; D gene uncertain. The germline CDR1 and CDR2 sequences are SQVTM and ANQGSEA. V dropped 2 bases and J dropped 4 bases, with 12 bases sitting between them. CDR3 length: 14 amino acids. CDR3 nucleotide sequence: TGCAGCGTTGAAAGGGTGGCTAGGTACAATGAGCAGTTCTTC. Translated, it gives CSVERVARYNEQFF.

This chain connects TRBV9 to TRBJ2-3; TRBD1 or TRBD2 may be the D gene (5 bases each). V was clipped by 3 bases and J by 6 bases, with 20 bases between them. Germline-derived CDR1 and CDR2 are SGDLS and YYNGEE. There are 16 residues in the CDR3. The CDR3 bases are TGTGCCAGCAGCGCAATGACAGACGGGGTATCCGATACGCAGTATTTT. This translates into CASSAMTDGVSDTQYF.